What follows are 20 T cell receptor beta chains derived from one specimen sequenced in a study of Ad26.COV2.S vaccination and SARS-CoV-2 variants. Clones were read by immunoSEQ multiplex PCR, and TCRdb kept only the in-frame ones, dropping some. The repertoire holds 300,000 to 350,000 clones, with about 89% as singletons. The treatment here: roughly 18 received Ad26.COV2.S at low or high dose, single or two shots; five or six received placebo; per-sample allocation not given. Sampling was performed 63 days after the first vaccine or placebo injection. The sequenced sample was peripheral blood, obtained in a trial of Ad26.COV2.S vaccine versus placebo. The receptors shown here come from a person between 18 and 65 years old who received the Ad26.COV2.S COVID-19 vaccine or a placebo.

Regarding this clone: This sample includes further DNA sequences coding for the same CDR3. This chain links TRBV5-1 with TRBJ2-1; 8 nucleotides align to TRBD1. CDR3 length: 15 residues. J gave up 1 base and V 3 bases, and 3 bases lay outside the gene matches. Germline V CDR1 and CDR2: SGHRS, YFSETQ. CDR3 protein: CASSSGGSSYNEQFF. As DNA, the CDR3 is TGCGCCAGCAGCTCAGGGGGCTCTTCCTACAATGAGCAGTTCTTC.

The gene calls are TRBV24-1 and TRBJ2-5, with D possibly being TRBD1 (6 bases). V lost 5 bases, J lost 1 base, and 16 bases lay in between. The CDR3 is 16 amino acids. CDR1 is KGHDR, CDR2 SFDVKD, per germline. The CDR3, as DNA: TGTGCCACCAGTGCCTTGACCAAAGGGGGCCAAGAGACCCAGTACTTC. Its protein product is CATSALTKGGQETQYF.

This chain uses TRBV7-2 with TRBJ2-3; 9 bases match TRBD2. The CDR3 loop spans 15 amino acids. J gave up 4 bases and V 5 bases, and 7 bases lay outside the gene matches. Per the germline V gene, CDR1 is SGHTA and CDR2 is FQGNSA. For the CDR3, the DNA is TGTGCCAGCAGCCACTGGACTAGCGTGCCAGATACGCAGTATTTT. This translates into CASSHWTSVPDTQYF.

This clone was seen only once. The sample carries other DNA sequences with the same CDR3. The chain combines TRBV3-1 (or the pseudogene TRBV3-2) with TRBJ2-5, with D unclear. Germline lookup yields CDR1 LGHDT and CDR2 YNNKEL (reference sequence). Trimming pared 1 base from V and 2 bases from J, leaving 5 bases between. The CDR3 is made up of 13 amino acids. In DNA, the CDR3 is TGTGCCAGCAGCCAAGCTCGGCAAGAGACCCAGTACTTC. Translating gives CASSQARQETQYF.

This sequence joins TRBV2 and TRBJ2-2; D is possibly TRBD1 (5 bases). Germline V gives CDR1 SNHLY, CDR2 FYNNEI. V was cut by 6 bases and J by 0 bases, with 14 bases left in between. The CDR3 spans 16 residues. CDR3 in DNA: TGTGCCAGCAGCGCCTGGACAAACTCGAACACCGGGGAGCTGTTTTTT. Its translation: CASSAWTNSNTGELFF.

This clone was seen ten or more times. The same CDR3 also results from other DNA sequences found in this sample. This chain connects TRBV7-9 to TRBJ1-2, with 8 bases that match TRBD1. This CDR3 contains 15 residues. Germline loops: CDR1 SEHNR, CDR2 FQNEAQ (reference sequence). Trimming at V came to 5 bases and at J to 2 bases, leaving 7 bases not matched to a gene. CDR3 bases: TGTGCCAGCAGCCCAAGGACAGGGTTAAACTATGGCTACACCTTC. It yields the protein CASSPRTGLNYGYTF.

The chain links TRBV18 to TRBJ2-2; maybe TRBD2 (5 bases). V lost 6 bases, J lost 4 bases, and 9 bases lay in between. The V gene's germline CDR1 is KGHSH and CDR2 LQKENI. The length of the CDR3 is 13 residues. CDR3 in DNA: TGTGCCAGCTCCCTACTAGGCACCGGGGAGCTGTTTTTT. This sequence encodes CASSLLGTGELFF.

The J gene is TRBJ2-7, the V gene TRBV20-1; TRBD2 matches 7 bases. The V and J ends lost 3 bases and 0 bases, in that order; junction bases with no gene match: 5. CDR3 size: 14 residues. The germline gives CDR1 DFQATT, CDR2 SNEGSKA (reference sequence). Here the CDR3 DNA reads TGCAGTGCTAGTCCGGGAGGTAGCTCCTACGAGCAGTACTTC. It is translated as CSASPGGSSYEQYF.

CDR3 region: CASSLDVGFRETQYF. CDR3 DNA: TGTGCCAGCAGCTTAGATGTAGGGTTTAGAGAGACCCAGTACTTC. The V call is TRBV7-8, the J call TRBJ2-5; D unresolved. Trimming shortened V by 1 base and J by 4 bases, and 13 bases separated the two germline ends. The CDR3 runs 15 residues. From germline, CDR1 is SGHVS and CDR2 FQNEAQ.

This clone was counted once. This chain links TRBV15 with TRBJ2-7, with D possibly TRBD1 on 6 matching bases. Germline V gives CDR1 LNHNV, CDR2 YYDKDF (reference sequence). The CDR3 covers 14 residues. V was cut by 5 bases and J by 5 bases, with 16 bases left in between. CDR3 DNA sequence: TGTGCCACCAGCTTCCCGGGACAAACGAACGAGCAGTACTTC. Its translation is CATSFPGQTNEQYF.

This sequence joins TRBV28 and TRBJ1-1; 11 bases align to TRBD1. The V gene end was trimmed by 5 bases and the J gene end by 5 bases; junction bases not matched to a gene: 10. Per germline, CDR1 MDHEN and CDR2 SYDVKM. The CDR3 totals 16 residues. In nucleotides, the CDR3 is TGTGCCAGCAGTCGCTACCTCCGGGACAGGGGGACTGAAGCTTTCTTT. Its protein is CASSRYLRDRGTEAFF.

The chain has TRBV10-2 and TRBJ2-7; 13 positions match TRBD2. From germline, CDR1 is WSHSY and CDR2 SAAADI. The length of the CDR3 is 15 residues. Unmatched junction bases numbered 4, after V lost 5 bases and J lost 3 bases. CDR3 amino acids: CASSTGLAGIYEQYF. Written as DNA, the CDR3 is TGCGCCAGCAGTACGGGACTAGCGGGGATCTACGAGCAGTACTTC.

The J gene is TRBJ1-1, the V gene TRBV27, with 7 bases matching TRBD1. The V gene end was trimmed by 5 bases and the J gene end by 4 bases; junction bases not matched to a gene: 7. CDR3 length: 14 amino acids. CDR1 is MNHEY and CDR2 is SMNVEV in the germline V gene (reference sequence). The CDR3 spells CASSRQGEGTEAFF. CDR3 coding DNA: TGTGCCAGCAGTAGACAGGGCGAGGGCACTGAAGCTTTCTTT.

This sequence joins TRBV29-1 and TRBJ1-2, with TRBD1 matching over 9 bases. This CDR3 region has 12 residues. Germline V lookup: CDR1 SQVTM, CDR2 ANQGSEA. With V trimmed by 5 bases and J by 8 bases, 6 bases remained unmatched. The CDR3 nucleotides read TGCAGCGTTCGGGACAGGGCGCTGGGCTACACCTTC. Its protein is CSVRDRALGYTF.

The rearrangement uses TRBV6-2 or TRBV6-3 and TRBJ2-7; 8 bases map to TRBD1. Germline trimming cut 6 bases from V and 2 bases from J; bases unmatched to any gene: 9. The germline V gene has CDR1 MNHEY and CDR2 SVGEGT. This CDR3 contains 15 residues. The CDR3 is CASSATGGEAYEQYF. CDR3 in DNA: TGTGCCAGCAGCGCAACAGGGGGTGAGGCCTACGAGCAGTACTTC.

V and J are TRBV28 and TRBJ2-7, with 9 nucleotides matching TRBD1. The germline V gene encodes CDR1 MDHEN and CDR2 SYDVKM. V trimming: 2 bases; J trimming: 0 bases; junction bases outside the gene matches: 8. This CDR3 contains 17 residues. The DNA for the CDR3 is TGTGCCAGCAGTTTAAGGGGACAGGGCGTAAGCTCCTACGAGCAGTACTTC. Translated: CASSLRGQGVSSYEQYF.

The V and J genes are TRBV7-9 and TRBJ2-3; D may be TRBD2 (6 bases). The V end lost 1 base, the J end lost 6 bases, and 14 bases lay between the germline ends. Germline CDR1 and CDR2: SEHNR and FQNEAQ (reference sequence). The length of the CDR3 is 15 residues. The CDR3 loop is CASSLGGAGFDTQYF. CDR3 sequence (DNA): TGTGCCAGCAGCTTAGGCGGGGCCGGTTTTGATACGCAGTATTTT.

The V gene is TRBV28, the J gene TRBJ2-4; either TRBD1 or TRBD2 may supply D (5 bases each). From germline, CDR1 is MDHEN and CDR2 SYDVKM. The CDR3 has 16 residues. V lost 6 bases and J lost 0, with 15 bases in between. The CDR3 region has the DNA TGTGCCAGCAGCCCGGGGACGGCGCTAGCCAAAAACATTCAGTACTTC. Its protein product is CASSPGTALAKNIQYF.

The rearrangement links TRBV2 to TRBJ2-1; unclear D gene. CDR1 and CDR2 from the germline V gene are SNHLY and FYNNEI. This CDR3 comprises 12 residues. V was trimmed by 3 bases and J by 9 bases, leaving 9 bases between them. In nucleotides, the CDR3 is TGTGCCAGCAGTGACGTGGGTGCTGAGCAGTTCTTC. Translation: CASSDVGAEQFF.

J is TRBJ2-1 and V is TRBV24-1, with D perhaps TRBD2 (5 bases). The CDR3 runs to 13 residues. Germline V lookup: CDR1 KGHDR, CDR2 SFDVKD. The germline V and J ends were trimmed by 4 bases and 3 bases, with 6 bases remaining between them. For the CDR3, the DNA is TGTGCCACCAGTGAGGAGGACTACAATGAGCAGTTCTTC. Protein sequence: CATSEEDYNEQFF.